This TCR beta chain emerged from a study of neoadjuvant anti-PD-1 for oral cavity cancer. Study details: Nivolumab at 3 mg/kg was mostly given biweekly, three to four doses, pre-surgery.

Study results and caveats: TCR analyses covered only a few patients per response group.

The patients had HPV-negative, locally advanced oral cavity squamous cell carcinoma. Germline V gives CDR1 MNHEY, CDR2 SMNVEV (reference sequence). The CDR3 contains 17 residues. V was clipped by 1 base and J by 2 bases; unmatched bases: 5. In the case of this clone: What it recognizes is unknown.

The table came from immunoSEQ multiplex PCR; TCRdb's copy has only in-frame clones and leaves some out. The repertoire holds more than 10,000 clones, with about three fifths as singletons. The V call is TRBV27, the J call TRBJ2-1, with TRBD2 matching over 10 bases. The receptor was isolated from a person aged 35-80 years with oral cavity squamous cell carcinoma. This specimen consisted of PBMCs, obtained before nivolumab (anti-PD-1) treatment. The CDR3: CASSLLLSGRTYNEQFF. In DNA form, the CDR3 reads TGTGCCAGCAGTTTATTACTTAGCGGGAGGACCTACAATGAGCAGTTCTTC.